This is a list of T cell receptor beta chains from one sample in a study of cytomegalovirus exposure and HLA in healthy donors. The repertoire was sequenced with immunoSEQ multiplex PCR; TCRdb's copy has only in-frame clones and lacks some. Among approximately 100,000 clones listed, 75% were seen once. The sequencing sample was made of PBMCs. These receptors all come from a man aged 50 or older in good health and CMV-seronegative. Each CDR3 is given with its conserved first and last residue. The D gene is left open where the match is weak. Size is stated for part of the rows, as once, few or many counts, or as a class when the clone is expanded.

-,TRBD1,TRBV29-1,TRBJ2-2,CSGRQGATTGELFF,TGCAGCGGCCGACAGGGTGCGACTACCGGGGAGCTGTTTTTT
-,TRBD1,TRBV5-1,TRBJ1-2,CASSWPRGTGDYGYTF,TGCGCCAGCAGCTGGCCCCGTGGGACAGGGGACTATGGCTACACCTTC
-,TRBD1,TRBV28,TRBJ1-1,CASSLSGTVNTEAFF,TGTGCCAGCAGTTTATCCGGGACAGTAAACACTGAAGCTTTCTTT
once,TRBD2,TRBV2,TRBJ2-7,CASGLAGGRNYEQYF,TGTGCCAGCGGACTAGCGGGGGGTCGGAACTACGAGCAGTACTTC
-,TRBD1,TRBV5-5,TRBJ2-6,CASRQDRGHNSGANVLTF,TGTGCCAGCAGGCAGGACAGGGGGCACAACTCTGGGGCCAACGTCCTGACTTTC
-,-,TRBV28,TRBJ1-2,CASSQDTLKGYTF,TGTGCCAGCAGTCAGGACACCCTCAAGGGCTACACCTTC
few,-,TRBV28,TRBJ2-5,CASRLGGGLGKTQYF,TGTGCCAGCAGGCTGGGGGGGGGCCTAGGAAAGACCCAGTACTTC
-,TRBD1,TRBV5-1,TRBJ1-4,CASSLGTGVNEKLFF,TGCGCCAGCAGCTTGGGGACAGGGGTTAATGAAAAACTGTTTTTT
-,-,TRBV15,TRBJ1-6,CATSRAYSTPLHF,TGTGCCACCAGCAGAGCCTATTCAACACCCCTCCACTTT
-,TRBD1,TRBV25-1,TRBJ1-1,CASSLQGTEAFF,TGTGCCAGCAGCCTACAGGGGACTGAAGCTTTCTTT
few,TRBD2,TRBV5-1,TRBJ2-3,CASSLVASGTDTQYF,TGCGCCAGCAGCTTGGTGGCTAGCGGTACAGATACGCAGTATTTT
-,TRBD1,TRBV30,TRBJ1-6,CACLWGGTGNSPLHF,TGTGCCTGTCTCTGGGGGGGGACAGGCAATTCACCCCTCCACTTT
-,-,TRBV27,TRBJ2-7,CASHPLYLTGTPPGDEQYF,TGTGCCAGCCATCCACTTTATTTAACCGGGACACCACCTGGGGACGAGCAGTACTTC
-,TRBD1,TRBV10-2,TRBJ1-6,CASRRDRGDSPLHF,TGCGCCAGCAGAAGGGACAGGGGCGACTCACCCCTCCACTTT
-,TRBD1,TRBV15,TRBJ1-2,CATSRDRSYGYTF,TGTGCCACCAGCAGGGACAGGTCCTATGGCTACACCTTC
-,TRBD2,TRBV30,TRBJ2-1,CASMRGASTYNEQFF,TGTGCCTCCATGCGGGGGGCTTCCACCTACAATGAGCAGTTCTTC
-,-,TRBV11-2,TRBJ1-1,CASSLSRSPNTEAFF,TGTGCCAGCAGCTTATCTAGGTCCCCGAACACTGAAGCTTTCTTT
-,TRBD2,TRBV9,TRBJ2-1,CASSSRTSLNEQFF,TGTGCCAGCAGCTCCCGGACTAGCCTAAATGAGCAGTTCTTC
-,TRBD1,TRBV28,TRBJ2-3,CASTWTGGTDTQYF,TGTGCCAGCACCTGGACAGGGGGCACAGATACGCAGTATTTT
-,TRBD2,TRBV5-6,TRBJ2-3,CASSYLAGGHNTQYF,TGTGCCAGCAGCTACCTAGCGGGGGGGCATAATACGCAGTATTTT
-,-,TRBV4-1,TRBJ2-2,CASSQAARSNTGELFF,TGTGCCAGCAGCCAAGCGGCTAGGTCGAACACCGGGGAGCTGTTTTTT
-,TRBD2,TRBV6-5,TRBJ2-7,CASSDSGVNYEQYF,TGTGCCAGCAGTGATAGCGGGGTTAACTACGAGCAGTACTTC
-,TRBD2,TRBV7-2,TRBJ2-5,CASSLIPSGRGETQYF,TGTGCCAGCAGCTTAATTCCTAGCGGGAGAGGGGAGACCCAGTACTTC
-,-,TRBV11-3,TRBJ2-2,CASSPRGADTGELFF,TGTGCCAGCAGCCCACGGGGGGCCGACACGGGGGAGCTGTTTTTT
once,-,TRBV9,TRBJ2-7,CASSVGTPWAEQYF,TGTGCCAGCAGCGTTGGGACTCCCTGGGCCGAGCAGTACTTC
-,TRBD2,TRBV5-1,TRBJ2-1,CASKTSGNLGNEQFF,TGCGCCAGCAAGACTAGCGGGAACCTCGGCAATGAGCAGTTCTTC
-,TRBD2,TRBV27,TRBJ2-3,CASSYSSGGPTDTQYF,TGTGCCAGCAGTTACTCTAGCGGGGGGCCCACAGATACGCAGTATTTT
-,TRBD2,TRBV28,TRBJ2-7,CASSLPPSGRGEQYF,TGTGCCAGCAGTTTGCCCCCTAGCGGGAGAGGCGAGCAGTACTTC
-,TRBD2,TRBV4-1,TRBJ2-7,CASSQVAGQSYEQYF,TGCGCCAGCAGCCAGGTAGCGGGCCAATCCTACGAGCAGTACTTC
-,-,TRBV11-1,TRBJ2-1,CASSSPLGFNEQFF,TGTGCCAGCAGCTCCCCACTAGGTTTTAATGAGCAGTTCTTC
-,TRBD2,TRBV4-2,TRBJ2-3,CASSRRIAGGVRDTQYF,TGTGCCAGCAGCCGGCGAATAGCGGGGGGGGTAAGGGATACGCAGTATTTT
-,-,TRBV29-1,TRBJ2-7,CSVAGASSSYEQYF,TGCAGCGTTGCTGGAGCGTCGAGCTCCTACGAGCAGTACTTC
-,TRBD1,TRBV5-1,TRBJ2-1,CASFTPGQGFNEQFF,TGCGCCAGCTTTACCCCCGGACAGGGATTCAATGAGCAGTTCTTC
-,TRBD1,TRBV10-2,TRBJ1-2,CASSEYGTGQRYGYTF,TGCGCCAGCAGTGAGTACGGGACAGGTCAGCGCTATGGCTACACCTTC
-,-,TRBV7-2,TRBJ2-5,CASNRDRQETQYF,TGTGCCAGCAACCGTGACAGACAAGAGACCCAGTACTTC
-,TRBD1,TRBV15,TRBJ1-5,CATSRDKQGNQPQHF,TGTGCCACCAGCAGGGATAAACAGGGGAATCAGCCCCAGCATTTT
-,TRBD1,TRBV4-3,TRBJ1-4,CASSQEVQTGGSNEKLFF,TGCGCCAGCAGCCAAGAAGTTCAGACAGGGGGCTCTAATGAAAAACTGTTTTTT
few,TRBD2,TRBV7-9,TRBJ2-5,CASSLNRGERETQYF,TGTGCCAGCAGCTTAAACCGGGGGGAGAGAGAGACCCAGTACTTC
-,-,TRBV7-2,TRBJ2-2,CASSSRGGTGELFF,TGTGCCAGCAGCTCCAGGGGAGGGACCGGGGAGCTGTTTTTT
-,TRBD1,TRBV6-1,TRBJ1-1,CASTLSTGVNTEAFF,TGTGCCAGCACTCTTTCGACAGGGGTAAACACTGAAGCTTTCTTT